The rows below give T cell receptor beta chains drawn from one sample of a study of circulating CD8 cells and anti-PD-1 response in melanoma. TCRdb re-called the reads with MiXCR, one entry per CDR3 protein. The table records about 1,400 distinct CDR3 sequences, around 9.5% of them present only once. The sequencing here drew on CD8+ T cells from PBMCs, taken at baseline or after one month of anti-PD-1 therapy (not recorded which). Every receptor here comes from a human donor with melanoma. Each CDR3 is given with its conserved first and last residue. Each record gives: V gene, J gene, CDR3 protein.

TRBV20-1	TRBJ2-3	CSARAGDTQYF
TRBV29-1	TRBJ2-7	CSVELTVGSEQYF
TRBV19	TRBJ2-7	CASSIGFWGPYEQYF
TRBV10-3	TRBJ2-6	CATGDSSSGANVLTF
TRBV6-6	TRBJ2-1	CASSGFQTGSEQFF
TRBV19	TRBJ2-7	CASSVTSGGFNEQYF
TRBV19	TRBJ2-2	CASSKTGIGELFF
TRBV10-3	TRBJ2-7	CAISESDEQYF
TRBV29-1	TRBJ2-3	CSVEGGPTTDTQYF
TRBV5-6	TRBJ1-1	CASSLAGDSLDTEAFF
TRBV12-3/TRBV12-4	TRBJ2-1	CASSHTGTSGRNEQFF
TRBV27	TRBJ1-6	CASSRHNSPLHF
TRBV19	TRBJ2-3	CASSIELGPNTQYF
TRBV7-2	TRBJ1-2	CASSPELTNYGYTF
TRBV4-3	TRBJ2-3	CASSQGGRTDTQYF
TRBV2	TRBJ2-7	CASSVNEQYF
TRBV9	TRBJ2-7	CASSVFTVEGAAEQYF
TRBV9	TRBJ2-5	CASSVESGGTQYF
TRBV2	TRBJ2-1	CASSEGTSGGYNEQFF
TRBV19	TRBJ2-2	CATQTGAGELFF
TRBV6-5	TRBJ2-6	CASRDRGWAGANVLTF
TRBV1	TRBJ1-5	CTSSQGLGQGAKQPQHF
TRBV2	TRBJ1-3	CASSESPSSGNTIYF
TRBV19	TRBJ2-7	CASSIGLGYEQYF
TRBV27	TRBJ1-1	CASSLHLGPSQAFF
TRBV25-1	TRBJ2-7	CASSPGGYEQYF
TRBV30	TRBJ2-6	CAWSTGTGANVLTF
TRBV27	TRBJ1-2	CASSLAGGANYGYTF
TRBV7-6	TRBJ2-3	CASSLMAGQDTQYF
TRBV19	TRBJ1-1	CASSIAVSTEAFF
TRBV6-5	TRBJ1-2	CDSSYSDGVPIYGYTF
TRBV19	TRBJ1-2	CASSTKGYGYGYTF
TRBV30	TRBJ1-5	CAWTHYRAGSMGNQPQHF
TRBV19	TRBJ1-6	CASSRGTGTQFF
TRBV29-1	TRBJ2-7	CSVASDITYEQYF
TRBV7-2	TRBJ1-2	CASSGKGKLWDGYTF
TRBV27	TRBJ2-7	CASMEQGAYEQYF
TRBV2	TRBJ2-7	CASSPGEGAPYEQYF
TRBV27	TRBJ2-7	CASSHRGLLYEQYF
TRBV12-3/TRBV12-4	TRBJ2-3	CASRPLAGGQYF
TRBV19	TRBJ1-3	CASSHTSLVSGYTIYF
TRBV20-1	TRBJ2-1	CSAGLAGGNNEQFF
TRBV5-5	TRBJ2-7	CASSLERRADEQYF
TRBV2	TRBJ2-5	CASSILPGLAQETQYF
TRBV27	TRBJ1-2	CASSLSQGMGYTF
TRBV11-1	TRBJ1-2	CASSLSANYGYTF
TRBV19	TRBJ1-6	CASSDQAGEYNSPLHF
TRBV30	TRBJ2-7	CAWSVRSSYEQYF
TRBV2	TRBJ2-3	CASSPDKRSTDTQYF
TRBV29-1	TRBJ1-2	CSAQGVYGYTF
TRBV4-3	TRBJ1-4	CASSQDRVGINEKLFF
TRBV7-6	TRBJ2-3	CASSCGACGSADTQYF
TRBV7-2	TRBJ2-3	CASSLWSGGTDTQYF
TRBV12-3/TRBV12-4	TRBJ2-7	CASSFGSSDEQYF
TRBV11-2	TRBJ2-1	CASSLAGTSVLNNEQFF
TRBV2	TRBJ2-7	CASGQGPLREQYF
TRBV24-1	TRBJ2-3	CATSDPGVADTQYF
TRBV7-3	TRBJ1-2	CASSPLGSGLGYTF
TRBV29-1	TRBJ1-2	CSALTGQSGGYTF
TRBV19	TRBJ2-6	CASKGQPDSGANVLTF